This T cell receptor beta chain was sequenced for a study of CXCR3-negative and CXCR3-positive naive CD8 T cells. At the level of the study: The study obtained 130 million to 150 million TRB reads, about 1.5 +/- 0.3 million per library.

The CDR3 covers 13 residues. The germline V gene has CDR1 MNHNY and CDR2 SVGAGI (reference sequence). Through 5' RACE with UMI labels, the TRB cDNA libraries were prepared. TCRdb re-called the 5' RACE reads and gives one entry per CDR3 protein, without DNA. This table holds about 43,000 distinct CDR3 sequences. Regarding the study as a whole: Similar TRBV-TRBJ gene usage was seen in naive CXCR3-negative and CXCR3-positive cells, but not in memory cells.

Investigators sorted each CD8+ T cell subset in triplicate, taking under 350,000 cells each time. On this clonotype itself: As yet, its antigen is unknown.

J is TRBJ1-2 and V is TRBV6-6. This receptor was taken from a human donor in good health. Some clones in this sample may be carry-over from other donors' samples. Sequencing used memory CD8+ T cells from blood. Here the CDR3 reads CASSDGEYYGYTF.